The 24 T cell receptor beta chains below all came from one sample that was sequenced in a study of CD8 T cells in Susac syndrome. RNA totalling about 0.45 to 1 ug underwent reverse transcription with random hexamers. Via MiXCR, TCRdb re-called the immunoSEQ multiplex PCR reads, giving one row per CDR3 protein. The data show roughly 130,000 distinct CDR3 sequences, 94% seen once. The specimen sequenced was CD4+ T cells from PBMCs. These receptors were taken from a human donor with multiple sclerosis.

This chain joins TRBV29-1 and TRBJ2-7, with D unclear. Per the germline V gene, CDR1 is SQVTM and CDR2 is ANQGSEA. The length of the CDR3 is 12 residues. V was trimmed by 6 bases and J by 0 bases, leaving 9 bases between them. CDR3 in DNA: TGCAGCGTGGACCTGAGCTCCTACGAGCAGTACTTC. Translation gives CSVDLSSYEQYF.

V usage is TRBV30 and J usage is TRBJ1-2; no reliable D call. The CDR3 covers 15 residues. CDR1 and CDR2 from the germline V gene are GTSNPN and SVGIG (reference sequence). The V end was cut by 5 bases, the J end by 4 bases, with 20 bases between. CDR3 sequence: CAWVSGISEAYGYTF. CDR3 nucleotide sequence: TGTGCCTGGGTTTCCGGGATCTCAGAGGCCTATGGCTACACCTTC.

This clonotype was detected once. V usage is TRBV10-2 and J usage is TRBJ2-5; no definite D call. Germline assignment: CDR1 WSHSY and CDR2 SAAADI. The ends were cut back, 0 bases at V and 6 bases at J, with 2 bases in the middle. The CDR3 runs to 11 residues. CDR3 residues: CASSESKTQYF. The CDR3 nucleotides are TGCGCCAGCAGTGAGTCTAAGACCCAGTACTTC.

The chain carries TRBV5-4 and TRBJ2-2, with D possibly being TRBD2 (7 bases). Germline loops: CDR1 SGHNT, CDR2 YYREEE (reference sequence). CDR3 length: 16 amino acids. The V end lost 7 bases, the J end lost 0 bases, and 16 bases lay between the germline ends. CDR3 region: CASRKGGAANTGELFF. DNA of the CDR3: TGTGCCAGCCGAAAGGGGGGGGCTGCGAACACCGGGGAGCTGTTTTTT.

The V gene is TRBV12-3 or TRBV12-4, the J gene TRBJ2-2; the D is unclear. The V gene lost 6 bases and the J gene lost 4 bases, with 9 bases spanning the gap. The CDR3 spans 13 residues. In DNA, the CDR3 is TGTGCCAGCAGACCTCAGGCCACCGGGGAGCTGTTTTTT. Its translation is CASRPQATGELFF.

In this sample, this clonotype turned up once. The chain carries TRBV7-2 and TRBJ2-4; weak D call: TRBD1 (5 bases). Germline values: CDR1 SGHTA, CDR2 FQGNSA. V was cut by 6 bases and J by 2 bases, with 14 bases left in between. This CDR3 spans 15 amino acids. As DNA, the CDR3 is TGTGCCAGCAGTAGGGATTTGGGGCCCAAAAACATTCAGTACTTC. Translation: CASSRDLGPKNIQYF.

This chain uses TRBV30 with TRBJ2-1, with D possibly TRBD2 on 6 matching bases. This CDR3 is 12 amino acids long. Germline V gene lookup returns CDR1 GTSNPN and CDR2 SVGIG (reference sequence). The V and J ends lost 3 bases and 3 bases respectively, with 6 bases between them. The CDR3 spells CAWREGYNEQFF. The CDR3 coding sequence is TGTGCCTGGAGGGAGGGCTACAATGAGCAGTTCTTC.

This chain links TRBV2 with TRBJ2-5; a weak D match, TRBD2 (7 bases). This CDR3 contains 14 residues. The germline V gene encodes CDR1 SNHLY and CDR2 FYNNEI. Deletions cut 8 bases from V and 3 bases from J, with 16 bases between. The CDR3 here is CASGQPGGKETQYF. The DNA of the CDR3 is TGTGCCAGCGGACAGCCGGGGGGAAAAGAGACCCAGTACTTC.

The chain recombines TRBV12-3 or TRBV12-4 with TRBJ1-4; D is perhaps TRBD1 (5 bases). The V end was cut by 3 bases, the J end by 8 bases, with 13 bases between. This CDR3 is built from 14 residues. The CDR3 sequence: CASSFSGSGEKLFF. In DNA, the CDR3 is TGTGCCAGCAGTTTCTCAGGGTCTGGGGAAAAACTGTTTTTT.

This rearrangement joins TRBV5-5 to TRBJ2-7, with D unresolved. V dropped 4 bases and J dropped 2 bases, with 13 bases sitting between them. Germline V CDR1 and CDR2: SGHKS, YYEKEE (reference sequence). The CDR3 covers 14 residues. The DNA for the CDR3 is TGTGCCAGCAGCCATAATATCCGGGCCTACGAGCAGTACTTC. Its translation: CASSHNIRAYEQYF.

This chain uses TRBV6-2 or TRBV6-3 with TRBJ2-5; D unresolved. The length of the CDR3 is 13 residues. The V gene's germline CDR1 is MNHEY and CDR2 SVGEGT. V was cut by 5 bases and J by 4 bases, with 11 bases left in between. DNA of the CDR3: TGTGCCAGCAGTACCTTATTCGGAGAGACCCAGTACTTC. It codes for CASSTLFGETQYF.

The rearrangement uses TRBV18 and TRBJ2-1; D perhaps matches TRBD1 (6 bases). The ends were cut back, 4 bases at V and 4 bases at J, with 8 bases in the middle. The CDR3 is 13 amino acids. Germline V gives CDR1 KGHSH, CDR2 LQKENI. Here the CDR3 reads CASSRTEYNEQFF. The CDR3 DNA sequence: TGTGCCAGCTCACGGACAGAGTACAATGAGCAGTTCTTC.

V usage is TRBV2 and J usage is TRBJ1-5, with 9 bases aligning to TRBD1. CDR1 SNHLY and CDR2 FYNNEI come from the germline V gene. The CDR3 is made up of 20 amino acids. V shed 3 bases, J shed 2 bases, and the junction held 17 bases outside the gene matches. The CDR3 bases are TGTGCCAGCAGTGACCCATCCTGGGGACAGGGCAAAGAGGGCAATCAGCCCCAGCATTTT. It codes for CASSDPSWGQGKEGNQPQHF. Looking up the rest from reference TRBV2 and TRBJ1-5 gives the full variable domain: EPEVTQTPSHQVTQMGQEVILRCVPISNHLYFYWYRQILGQKVEFLVSFYNNEISEKSEIFDDQFSVERPDGSNFTLKIRSTKLEDSAMYFCASSDPSWGQGKEGNQPQHFGDGTRLSIL.

The chain joins TRBV12-3 or TRBV12-4 to TRBJ1-2, with 11 bases that match TRBD1. The V segment lost 5 bases and the J segment 8 bases; nucleotides outside the gene matches: 4. There are 13 residues in the CDR3. In nucleotides, the CDR3 is TGTGCCAGCAGTCCCCGGACAGGGGGCGGCTACACCTTC. This encodes CASSPRTGGGYTF.

This rearrangement joins TRBV6-1 to TRBJ1-1; 7 bases are a match to TRBD1. Germline V gene lookup returns CDR1 MNHNS and CDR2 SASEGT. The CDR3 length is 12 residues. With 11 bases clipped from V and 5 bases from J, the junction kept 8 bases outside the gene matches. This chain's CDR3 is CAVHRGQTEAFF. The DNA of the CDR3 is TGTGCCGTACACAGGGGCCAAACTGAAGCTTTCTTT.

The CDR3 loop reads CASREREVRNEQFF. In nucleotides, the CDR3 is TGCGCCAGCAGGGAGCGGGAAGTTCGGAATGAGCAGTTCTTC. This chain uses TRBV5-1 with TRBJ2-1; 7 bases map to TRBD2. Germline V gene data show CDR1 as SGHRS and CDR2 as YFSETQ. The CDR3 totals 14 residues. Trimming cost V 5 bases and J 7 bases; bases outside gene matches: 9.

The chain has TRBV5-4 and TRBJ1-1; D gene uncertain. This CDR3 spans 14 amino acids. The germline gives CDR1 SGHNT, CDR2 YYREEE (reference sequence). V lost 4 bases and J 2 bases, leaving 12 bases between the germline ends. In DNA, the CDR3 is TGTGCCAGCAGCCCTGCCAGGTCAAACACTGAAGCTTTCTTT. It translates to CASSPARSNTEAFF. The whole variable domain, filled in from reference TRBV5-4 and TRBJ1-1, reads ETGVTQSPTHLIKTRGQQVTLRCSSQSGHNTVSWYQQALGQGPQFIFQYYREEENGRGNFPPRFSGLQFPNYSSELNVNALELDDSALYLCASSPARSNTEAFFGQGTRLTVV.

This chain joins TRBV5-6 and TRBJ1-1; D is possibly TRBD1 (5 bases). The CDR3 contains 14 residues. Trimming left V 4 bases short and J 7 bases short, with 17 bases between. Germline V gene data show CDR1 as SGHDT and CDR2 as YYEEEE. The CDR3 protein is CASSTGPRAFEAFF. For the CDR3, the DNA is TGTGCCAGCAGCACAGGACCGCGGGCGTTTGAAGCTTTCTTT.

The chain joins TRBV3-1 to TRBJ2-7; the D call may be TRBD1 or TRBD2 (5 bases each). The CDR3 sequence is 15 residues long. Germline V lookup: CDR1 LGHDT, CDR2 YNNKEL (reference sequence). V dropped 1 base and J dropped 0 bases, with 10 bases sitting between them. The CDR3 reads CASSQGDRYSYEQYF. The CDR3 nucleotides read TGTGCCAGCAGCCAAGGGGACCGCTACTCCTACGAGCAGTACTTC.

The gene calls are TRBV6-1 and TRBJ2-7, with no clear D. This CDR3 has 15 amino acids. The germline CDR1 and CDR2 sequences are MNHNS and SASEGT. V shed 2 bases and J shed 0 bases, with 11 bases lying between them. CDR3 sequence (DNA): TGTGCCAGCAGTGAACCCAGGTCCCTCTCCTACGAGCAGTACTTC. This codes for CASSEPRSLSYEQYF.

The V gene is TRBV18, the J gene TRBJ2-4; D is possibly TRBD1 (6 bases). Trimming cost V 4 bases and J 5 bases, with 15 bases left between them. Germline V gene sequence: CDR1 KGHSH, CDR2 LQKENI. The CDR3 has 15 amino acids. CDR3 protein: CASSLPGQRENIQYF. The DNA of the CDR3 is TGTGCCAGCTCACTACCGGGACAACGCGAAAACATTCAGTACTTC.

The CDR3 here is CSASRQSNTEAFF. CDR3 in DNA: TGCAGTGCTAGTCGACAGTCGAACACTGAAGCTTTCTTT. The chain links TRBV20-1 to TRBJ1-1; the D gene is possibly TRBD1 (5 bases). The CDR3 extends over 13 amino acids. Germline CDR1 and CDR2: DFQATT and SNEGSKA (reference sequence). Trimming left V 3 bases short and J 1 base short, with 9 bases between.

This rearrangement joins TRBV7-9 to TRBJ1-1; D is undetermined. CDR3 size: 15 residues. Trimming took 7 bases from V and 7 from J, leaving 22 bases between them. Germline values: CDR1 SEHNR, CDR2 FQNEAQ (reference sequence). In nucleotides, the CDR3 is TGTGCCAGCACCAGCGGTTCTCTGAGGTGGGGTGAAGCTTTCTTT. Translated, it gives CASTSGSLRWGEAFF.

The chain uses TRBV30 and TRBJ2-2; weak D call: TRBD1 (5 bases). Deletions cut 4 bases from V and 0 bases from J, with 9 bases between. Germline loops: CDR1 GTSNPN, CDR2 SVGIG (reference sequence). This CDR3 region has 14 residues. CDR3 in amino acids: CAWKTASNTGELFF. The CDR3 DNA follows: TGTGCCTGGAAGACAGCCTCGAACACCGGGGAGCTGTTTTTT.